This record covers a single T cell receptor beta chain. What it binds is unknown. This sample was taken from a study of cytomegalovirus exposure and HLA in healthy donors. Study-wide findings and caveats: The sole available immune exposure information was CMV serostatus. The study put 150 to 200 TCR beta chains on its list as cytomegalovirus-associated. HLA allele associations emerged for roughly 16,000 TCR beta sequences in a later analysis, at 0.05 false discovery rate. Most TCRs appeared rarely, but some public TCRs recurred in many donors.

Use of 60 Vbeta and 13 Jbeta primers characterized the PCR. Sequencing used immunoSEQ multiplex PCR; TCRdb keeps in-frame clones, though not all of them. With around 200,000 clones in the sample, the ten largest clones hold approximately 0.72%. This CDR3 has 15 residues. The germline V gene encodes CDR1 KGHSH and CDR2 LQKENI. Trimming stripped 2 bases from V and 2 bases from J, with 11 bases between. Material: PBMCs. The TCR originated in a young woman in good health and CMV-seropositive. The chain combines TRBV18 with TRBJ2-3; tentative D call: TRBD2 (5 bases). The CDR3 loop is CASSPGLWVTDTQYF. Here the CDR3 DNA reads TGTGCCAGCTCACCAGGACTCTGGGTCACAGATACGCAGTATTTT.